This T cell receptor beta chain was identified in a study of cytomegalovirus exposure and HLA in healthy donors. Turning to the study itself: Ancestry clustering placed roughly 86% of around 400 genotyped donors in the Caucasian-associated cluster.

From germline, CDR1 is MGHRA and CDR2 YSYEKL. V gave up 5 bases and J gave up 2 bases, with 13 bases separating them. The CDR3 consists of 14 residues. With 60 Vbeta and 13 Jbeta primers, the PCR was carried out. Generated by immunoSEQ multiplex PCR, the TCRdb table keeps only in-frame clones and is missing some. Here the sample spans about 250,000 clones, 80% being singletons. The receptor comes from a girl aged 2-15 years in good health and CMV-seronegative. This rearrangement joins TRBV4-1 to TRBJ2-7, with a weak D call TRBD1 (6 bases). The specimen sequenced was PBMCs. In DNA, the CDR3 is TGCGCCAGCAGCGCCCACAGGGCCACCTACGAGCAGTACTTC. Its protein is CASSAHRATYEQYF.